This is a list of T cell receptor beta chains from one sample in a study of blood T cell repertoires in COVID-19. Libraries were prepared by immunoSEQ multiplex PCR; TCRdb keeps only in-frame clonotypes and omits some of them. The sample records about 120,000 clones, over 60% being singletons. Sequenced sample: peripheral blood. Every receptor here comes from a man aged 35-49 years with active or convalescent COVID-19. Each CDR3 is given with its conserved first and last residue. The D gene is left open where the match is weak. Only some rows state a clone size, as once, few, many or a class for expanded clones.

cdr3_length: 16
j_call: TRBJ2-1
v_call: TRBV11-2
d_call: TRBD2
clone_size: .
cdr3_aa: CASSRRTVAGDNEQFF
cdr3_nt: TGTGCCAGCAGCCGCCGGACGGTAGCGGGAGACAATGAGCAGTTCTTC

cdr3_length: 12
j_call: TRBJ1-2
v_call: TRBV30
d_call: .
clone_size: .
cdr3_aa: CAWTMGRLKTLF
cdr3_nt: TGTGCCTGGACAATGGGCAGGTTGAAGACCCTCTTC

cdr3_length: 15
j_call: TRBJ2-7
v_call: TRBV19
d_call: TRBD1
clone_size: .
cdr3_aa: CASSMKGQGLREQYF
cdr3_nt: TGTGCCAGTAGTATGAAGGGACAGGGATTACGCGAGCAGTACTTC

cdr3_length: 15
j_call: TRBJ1-2
v_call: TRBV30
d_call: TRBD1
clone_size: .
cdr3_aa: CAWSVSTGENYGYTF
cdr3_nt: TGTGCCTGGAGCGTATCGACAGGGGAGAACTATGGCTACACCTTC

cdr3_length: 15
j_call: TRBJ1-1
v_call: TRBV7-2
d_call: .
clone_size: .
cdr3_aa: CASSFKGGKGAEAFF
cdr3_nt: TGTGCCAGCAGCTTTAAAGGGGGTAAGGGCGCTGAAGCTTTCTTT

cdr3_length: 15
j_call: TRBJ1-5
v_call: TRBV28
d_call: .
clone_size: .
cdr3_aa: CASLLPGTKNQPQHF
cdr3_nt: TGTGCCAGCCTCCTACCGGGGACAAAGAATCAGCCCCAGCATTTT

cdr3_length: 13
j_call: TRBJ1-1
v_call: TRBV4-3
d_call: .
clone_size: .
cdr3_aa: CASSQEGAAEAFF
cdr3_nt: TGCGCCAGCAGCCAAGAAGGCGCGGCTGAAGCTTTCTTT

cdr3_length: 14
j_call: TRBJ2-3
v_call: TRBV5-4
d_call: .
clone_size: .
cdr3_aa: CASSLVQGGVAQYF
cdr3_nt: TGTGCCAGCAGCTTGGTCCAGGGTGGTGTTGCGCAGTATTTT

cdr3_length: 14
j_call: TRBJ2-5
v_call: TRBV6-5
d_call: TRBD2
clone_size: .
cdr3_aa: CASSGTSGSGTQYF
cdr3_nt: TGTGCCAGCTCCGGGACTAGCGGTAGTGGGACCCAGTACTTC

cdr3_length: 15
j_call: TRBJ1-5
v_call: TRBV2
d_call: .
clone_size: once
cdr3_aa: CASSEGGIGNQPQHF
cdr3_nt: TGTGCCAGCAGTGAAGGAGGGATCGGCAATCAGCCCCAGCATTTT

cdr3_length: 16
j_call: TRBJ2-4
v_call: TRBV5-6
d_call: .
clone_size: .
cdr3_aa: CASSGPGPGGTDIQYF
cdr3_nt: TGTGCCAGCAGCGGACCGGGCCCAGGGGGGACGGACATTCAGTACTTC

cdr3_length: 13
j_call: TRBJ2-1
v_call: TRBV5-1
d_call: .
clone_size: .
cdr3_aa: CASSLEGANEQFF
cdr3_nt: TGCGCCAGCAGCTTGGAAGGGGCGAATGAGCAGTTCTTC

cdr3_length: 18
j_call: TRBJ1-2
v_call: TRBV2
d_call: TRBD1
clone_size: .
cdr3_aa: CASTPDLPGTGTNYGYTF
cdr3_nt: TGTGCCAGCACTCCCGACCTTCCCGGGACAGGAACCAACTATGGCTACACCTTC

cdr3_length: 15
j_call: TRBJ1-5
v_call: TRBV28
d_call: TRBD1
clone_size: .
cdr3_aa: CASSTTGQGNQPQHF
cdr3_nt: TGTGCCAGCAGTACCACCGGACAGGGGAATCAGCCCCAGCATTTT

cdr3_length: 14
j_call: TRBJ1-1
v_call: TRBV19
d_call: .
clone_size: .
cdr3_aa: CATNGGARNTEAFF
cdr3_nt: TGTGCCACAAATGGGGGGGCCAGGAACACTGAAGCTTTCTTT

cdr3_length: 17
j_call: TRBJ2-3
v_call: TRBV28
d_call: TRBD1
clone_size: .
cdr3_aa: CASSPGRTGVWSDTQYF
cdr3_nt: TGTGCCAGCAGTCCCGGCCGGACAGGGGTCTGGTCAGATACGCAGTATTTT

cdr3_length: 16
j_call: TRBJ2-1
v_call: TRBV13
d_call: TRBD2
clone_size: .
cdr3_aa: CASSGYREGPWNEQFF
cdr3_nt: TGTGCCAGCAGCGGGTATCGGGAGGGGCCGTGGAATGAGCAGTTCTTC

cdr3_length: 16
j_call: TRBJ2-1
v_call: TRBV4-2
d_call: TRBD2
clone_size: .
cdr3_aa: CASSQDQTSRPDEQFF
cdr3_nt: TGTGCCAGCAGCCAAGATCAGACTAGCCGGCCCGATGAGCAGTTCTTC

cdr3_length: 13
j_call: TRBJ2-3
v_call: TRBV28
d_call: .
clone_size: .
cdr3_aa: CASSLGGTDTQYF
cdr3_nt: TGTGCCAGCAGTTTAGGAGGCACAGATACGCAGTATTTT

cdr3_length: 16
j_call: TRBJ2-7
v_call: TRBV14
d_call: TRBD2
clone_size: few
cdr3_aa: CASSQVSLAGIWEQYF
cdr3_nt: TGTGCCAGCAGCCAAGTTTCGCTAGCGGGGATCTGGGAGCAGTACTTC

cdr3_length: 15
j_call: TRBJ2-7
v_call: TRBV19
d_call: .
clone_size: .
cdr3_aa: CASSIDSLISYEQYF
cdr3_nt: TGTGCCAGTAGTATAGACAGTCTCATATCCTACGAGCAGTACTTC

cdr3_length: 14
j_call: TRBJ2-6
v_call: TRBV5-4
d_call: .
clone_size: .
cdr3_aa: CASSLLSGANVLTF
cdr3_nt: TGTGCCAGCAGCCTACTCTCTGGGGCCAACGTCCTGACTTTC

cdr3_length: 13
j_call: TRBJ2-3
v_call: TRBV6-5
d_call: .
clone_size: .
cdr3_aa: CASSPRKGDTQYF
cdr3_nt: TGTGCCAGCAGCCCAAGAAAGGGGGATACGCAGTATTTT

cdr3_length: 15
j_call: TRBJ1-6
v_call: TRBV15
d_call: .
clone_size: .
cdr3_aa: CATSRGGTPDAPLHF
cdr3_nt: TGTGCCACCAGCAGAGGCGGGACTCCCGATGCACCCCTCCACTTT

cdr3_length: 15
j_call: TRBJ1-3
v_call: TRBV9
d_call: .
clone_size: .
cdr3_aa: CASSTSVSFSNTIYF
cdr3_nt: TGTGCCAGCAGCACCAGCGTCAGTTTTTCGAACACCATATATTTT

cdr3_length: 14
j_call: TRBJ1-4
v_call: TRBV19
d_call: TRBD1
clone_size: .
cdr3_aa: CASSIRDRVEKLFF
cdr3_nt: TGTGCCAGTAGTATTAGGGACAGGGTTGAAAAACTGTTTTTT

cdr3_length: 15
j_call: TRBJ1-1
v_call: TRBV5-1
d_call: TRBD1
clone_size: .
cdr3_aa: CASSLTGTGDTEAFF
cdr3_nt: TGCGCCAGCAGTTTGACCGGGACAGGGGACACTGAAGCTTTCTTT

cdr3_length: 15
j_call: TRBJ2-1
v_call: TRBV5-1
d_call: .
clone_size: .
cdr3_aa: CASRAQGTSYNEQFF
cdr3_nt: TGCGCCAGCAGGGCTCAGGGGACGTCCTACAATGAGCAGTTCTTC

cdr3_length: 14
j_call: TRBJ2-2
v_call: TRBV6-2/TRBV6-3
d_call: TRBD2
clone_size: .
cdr3_aa: CASSLAGGTGELFF
cdr3_nt: TGTGCCAGCAGTTTAGCGGGGGGCACCGGGGAGCTGTTTTTT

cdr3_length: 14
j_call: TRBJ2-7
v_call: TRBV5-5
d_call: .
clone_size: .
cdr3_aa: CASSLRGGGDEQYF
cdr3_nt: TGTGCCAGCAGCCTGCGGGGCGGCGGGGACGAGCAGTACTTC

cdr3_length: 15
j_call: TRBJ2-2
v_call: TRBV6-5
d_call: .
clone_size: once
cdr3_aa: CASAWRRPESGELFF
cdr3_nt: TGTGCCTCAGCCTGGAGACGGCCAGAAAGCGGGGAGCTGTTTTTT

cdr3_length: 14
j_call: TRBJ1-1
v_call: TRBV6-5
d_call: .
clone_size: few
cdr3_aa: CASNIGTGNTEAFF
cdr3_nt: TGTGCCAGCAATATCGGTACAGGGAACACTGAAGCTTTCTTT

cdr3_length: 18
j_call: TRBJ1-5
v_call: TRBV2
d_call: TRBD1
clone_size: .
cdr3_aa: CASSQLRDRGQQGQPQHF
cdr3_nt: TGTGCCAGCAGCCAACTCCGGGACAGGGGGCAACAAGGTCAGCCCCAGCATTTT

cdr3_length: 14
j_call: TRBJ2-2
v_call: TRBV5-8
d_call: .
clone_size: .
cdr3_aa: CASSSGTITGELFF
cdr3_nt: TGTGCCAGCAGTTCCGGGACAATTACCGGGGAGCTGTTTTTT

cdr3_length: 14
j_call: TRBJ2-1
v_call: TRBV27
d_call: .
clone_size: .
cdr3_aa: CASSFGSSFNEQFF
cdr3_nt: TGTGCCAGCAGTTTTGGGTCTAGCTTCAATGAGCAGTTCTTC

cdr3_length: 13
j_call: TRBJ1-4
v_call: TRBV6-5
d_call: .
clone_size: .
cdr3_aa: CASSYPRSEKLFF
cdr3_nt: TGTGCCAGCAGTTACCCCCGGTCTGAAAAACTGTTTTTT

cdr3_length: 17
j_call: TRBJ2-1
v_call: TRBV2
d_call: TRBD2
clone_size: once
cdr3_aa: CASSESGLAGGNNEQFF
cdr3_nt: TGTGCCAGCAGTGAATCGGGACTAGCGGGAGGAAACAATGAGCAGTTCTTC

cdr3_length: 17
j_call: TRBJ2-6
v_call: TRBV5-1
d_call: TRBD1
clone_size: .
cdr3_aa: CASSNGQGVSGANVLTF
cdr3_nt: TGCGCCAGCAGCAACGGACAGGGGGTCTCTGGGGCCAACGTCCTGACTTTC

cdr3_length: 14
j_call: TRBJ1-5
v_call: TRBV9
d_call: TRBD1
clone_size: .
cdr3_aa: CASSEGTGVQPQHF
cdr3_nt: TGTGCCAGCAGCGAGGGGACAGGGGTTCAGCCCCAGCATTTT

cdr3_length: 13
j_call: TRBJ2-1
v_call: TRBV29-1
d_call: .
clone_size: few
cdr3_aa: CSAKQWGDNEQFF
cdr3_nt: TGCAGCGCCAAACAATGGGGCGACAATGAGCAGTTCTTC

cdr3_length: 17
j_call: TRBJ2-2
v_call: TRBV18
d_call: TRBD2
clone_size: .
cdr3_aa: CASSPPTAGESTGELFF
cdr3_nt: TGTGCCAGCTCACCACCAACAGCGGGAGAGAGCACCGGGGAGCTGTTTTTT

cdr3_length: 15
j_call: TRBJ2-5
v_call: TRBV2
d_call: TRBD1
clone_size: .
cdr3_aa: CASSGGTGRGETQYF
cdr3_nt: TGTGCCAGCAGTGGGGGGACAGGGAGGGGAGAGACCCAGTACTTC

cdr3_length: 13
j_call: TRBJ1-2
v_call: TRBV29-1
d_call: TRBD1
clone_size: .
cdr3_aa: CSVDRTGNYGYTF
cdr3_nt: TGCAGCGTTGACCGGACAGGGAACTATGGCTACACCTTC

cdr3_length: 15
j_call: TRBJ2-1
v_call: TRBV2
d_call: TRBD2
clone_size: .
cdr3_aa: CASDLSGSSYNEQFF
cdr3_nt: TGTGCCAGCGACTTAAGCGGGAGCTCCTACAATGAGCAGTTCTTC

cdr3_length: 17
j_call: TRBJ1-3
v_call: TRBV28
d_call: .
clone_size: .
cdr3_aa: CASSLDPGLSSGNTIYF
cdr3_nt: TGTGCCAGCAGTTTAGATCCCGGACTGAGCTCTGGAAACACCATATATTTT

cdr3_length: 13
j_call: TRBJ1-2
v_call: TRBV12-3/TRBV12-4
d_call: TRBD1
clone_size: .
cdr3_aa: CASSLTGEGGYTF
cdr3_nt: TGTGCCAGCAGCCTGACAGGGGAGGGCGGCTACACCTTC

cdr3_length: 15
j_call: TRBJ1-6
v_call: TRBV18
d_call: TRBD1
clone_size: .
cdr3_aa: CASSPPGQQNSPLHF
cdr3_nt: TGTGCCAGCTCACCACCGGGACAGCAAAATTCACCCCTCCACTTT

cdr3_length: 14
j_call: TRBJ1-5
v_call: TRBV2
d_call: TRBD1
clone_size: few
cdr3_aa: CASRKQGYEQPQHF
cdr3_nt: TGTGCCAGCAGGAAACAGGGGTACGAACAGCCCCAGCATTTT

cdr3_length: 16
j_call: TRBJ1-1
v_call: TRBV7-9
d_call: .
clone_size: .
cdr3_aa: CASSPRQGDTRTEAFF
cdr3_nt: TGTGCCAGCAGCCCGCGCCAGGGCGACACGCGCACTGAAGCTTTCTTT

cdr3_length: 14
j_call: TRBJ1-4
v_call: TRBV12-5
d_call: TRBD1
clone_size: .
cdr3_aa: CASGRQGFSEKLFF
cdr3_nt: TGTGCTAGTGGTAGACAGGGGTTTAGTGAAAAACTGTTTTTT

cdr3_length: 15
j_call: TRBJ2-2
v_call: TRBV28
d_call: TRBD1
clone_size: many
cdr3_aa: CASFGRTGGTGELFF
cdr3_nt: TGTGCCAGCTTTGGTAGGACAGGGGGCACCGGGGAGCTGTTTTTT